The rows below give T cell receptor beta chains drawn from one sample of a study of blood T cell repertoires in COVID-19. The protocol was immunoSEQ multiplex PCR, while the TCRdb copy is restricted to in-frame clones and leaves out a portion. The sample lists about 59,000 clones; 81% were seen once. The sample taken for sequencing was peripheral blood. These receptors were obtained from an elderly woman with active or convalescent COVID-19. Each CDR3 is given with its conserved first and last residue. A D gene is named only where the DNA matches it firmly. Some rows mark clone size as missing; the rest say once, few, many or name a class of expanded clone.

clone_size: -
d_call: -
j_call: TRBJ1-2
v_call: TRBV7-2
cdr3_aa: CASSSLQGRDGYTF
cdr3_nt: TGTGCCAGCAGCTCCCTTCAGGGTAGGGATGGCTACACCTTC

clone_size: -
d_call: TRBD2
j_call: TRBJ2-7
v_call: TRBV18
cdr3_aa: CASSPTGGYEQYF
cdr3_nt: TGTGCCAGCTCACCCACGGGGGGTTACGAGCAGTACTTC

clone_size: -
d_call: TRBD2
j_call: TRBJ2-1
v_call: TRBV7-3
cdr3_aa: CASSLSRGAYNEQFF
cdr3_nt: TGTGCCAGCAGCTTAAGCCGGGGGGCCTACAATGAGCAGTTCTTC

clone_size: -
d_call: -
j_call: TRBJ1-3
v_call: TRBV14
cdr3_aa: CASSQVLGAGNTIYF
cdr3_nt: TGTGCCAGCAGCCAAGTTCTAGGGGCTGGAAACACCATATATTTT

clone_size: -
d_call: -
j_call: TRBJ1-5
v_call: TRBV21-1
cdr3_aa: CATHTKQHDRGRSTYSNQPQHF
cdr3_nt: TGTGCCACCCACACAAAACAACACGACAGGGGGCGCTCGACATATAGCAATCAGCCCCAGCATTTT

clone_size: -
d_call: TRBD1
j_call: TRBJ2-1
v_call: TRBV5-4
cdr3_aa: CASSWAGGPNEQFF
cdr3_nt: TGTGCCAGCAGCTGGGCAGGGGGCCCAAATGAGCAGTTCTTC

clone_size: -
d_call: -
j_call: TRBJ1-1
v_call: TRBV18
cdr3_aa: CASSHAGNMNTEAFF
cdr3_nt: TGTGCCAGCTCCCATGCAGGGAATATGAACACTGAAGCTTTCTTT

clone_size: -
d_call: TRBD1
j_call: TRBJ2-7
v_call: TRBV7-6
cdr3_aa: CASSPGTGIFTYEQYF
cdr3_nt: TGTGCCAGCAGCCCCGGGACAGGGATTTTCACCTACGAGCAGTACTTC

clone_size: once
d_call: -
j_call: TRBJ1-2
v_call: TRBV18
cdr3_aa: CASSPGVPGNYGYTF
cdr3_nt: TGTGCCAGCTCACCGGGCGTGCCAGGGAACTATGGCTACACCTTC

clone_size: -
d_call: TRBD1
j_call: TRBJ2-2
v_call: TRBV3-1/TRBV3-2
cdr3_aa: CASRETGLATGELFF
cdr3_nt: TGTGCCAGCAGGGAGACAGGGTTAGCCACCGGGGAGCTGTTTTTT

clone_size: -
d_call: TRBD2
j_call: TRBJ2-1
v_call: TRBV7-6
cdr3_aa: CASSLGLAGAIYNEQFF
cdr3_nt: TGTGCCAGCAGCTTAGGTCTAGCGGGGGCCATCTACAATGAGCAGTTCTTC

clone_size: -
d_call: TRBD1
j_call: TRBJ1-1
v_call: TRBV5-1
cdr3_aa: CASTTLGQGKTEAFF
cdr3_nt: TGCGCCAGCACCACTTTGGGACAGGGGAAAACTGAAGCTTTCTTT

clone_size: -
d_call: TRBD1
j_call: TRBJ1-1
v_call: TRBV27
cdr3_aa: CASSKKSPGTANTEAFF
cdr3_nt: TGTGCCAGCAGTAAAAAAAGCCCCGGGACAGCAAACACTGAAGCTTTCTTT

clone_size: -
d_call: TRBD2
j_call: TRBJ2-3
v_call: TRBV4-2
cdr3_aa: CASSQMGTGTSGRGDTQYF
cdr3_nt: TGTGCCAGCAGCCAAATGGGAACCGGGACTAGCGGGAGGGGGGATACGCAGTATTTT

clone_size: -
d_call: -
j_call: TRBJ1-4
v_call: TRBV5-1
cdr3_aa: CASSLGIGDNEKLFF
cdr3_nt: TGCGCCAGCAGCTTGGGTATAGGGGATAATGAAAAACTGTTTTTT

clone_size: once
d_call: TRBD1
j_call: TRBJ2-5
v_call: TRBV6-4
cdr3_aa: CASSGGQRSETQYF
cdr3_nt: TGTGCCAGCAGTGGGGGACAGAGATCAGAGACCCAGTACTTC

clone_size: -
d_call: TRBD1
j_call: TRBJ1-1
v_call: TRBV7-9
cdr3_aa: CASSFGQGGLSEAFF
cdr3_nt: TGTGCCAGCAGCTTTGGACAGGGAGGACTTAGTGAAGCTTTCTTT

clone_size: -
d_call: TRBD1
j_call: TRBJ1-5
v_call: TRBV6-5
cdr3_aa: CASRPGTGTRQPQHF
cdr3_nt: TGTGCCAGCAGACCCGGGACAGGGACCCGTCAGCCCCAGCATTTT

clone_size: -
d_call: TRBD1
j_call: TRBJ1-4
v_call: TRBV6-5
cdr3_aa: CASSRSTGNNEKLFF
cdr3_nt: TGTGCCAGCAGCCGGTCGACAGGGAATAATGAAAAACTGTTTTTT

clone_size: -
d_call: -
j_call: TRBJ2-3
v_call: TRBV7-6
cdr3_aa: CASSSERFGLSPGADTQYF
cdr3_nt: TGTGCCAGCAGCTCAGAGAGATTCGGACTCTCTCCCGGGGCAGATACGCAGTATTTT

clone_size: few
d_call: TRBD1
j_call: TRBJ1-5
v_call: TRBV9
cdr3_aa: CASSVGDRGSQPQHF
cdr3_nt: TGTGCCAGCAGCGTTGGGGACAGGGGGAGTCAGCCCCAGCATTTT

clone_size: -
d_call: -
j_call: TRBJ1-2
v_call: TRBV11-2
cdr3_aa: CASSPLSRNGGYTF
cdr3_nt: TGTGCCAGCAGCCCACTTTCGAGGAATGGTGGCTACACCTTC

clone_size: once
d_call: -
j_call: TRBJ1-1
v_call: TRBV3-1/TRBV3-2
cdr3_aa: CASSQGVGGGTEAFF
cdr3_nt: TGTGCCAGCAGCCAAGGGGTGGGGGGAGGCACTGAAGCTTTCTTT

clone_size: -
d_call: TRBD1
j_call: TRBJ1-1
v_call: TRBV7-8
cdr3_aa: CASSPRTGGLTEAFF
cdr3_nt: TGTGCCAGCAGCCCGAGGACAGGGGGCCTGACTGAAGCTTTCTTT

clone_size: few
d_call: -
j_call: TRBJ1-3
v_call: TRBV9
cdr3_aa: CASSVGSSGNTIYF
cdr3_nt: TGTGCCAGCAGCGTAGGGAGCTCTGGAAACACCATATATTTT

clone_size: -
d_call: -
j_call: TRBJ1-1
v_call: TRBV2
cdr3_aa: CASSVDSLNTEAFF
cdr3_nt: TGTGCCAGCAGTGTGGACAGCCTAAACACTGAAGCTTTCTTT

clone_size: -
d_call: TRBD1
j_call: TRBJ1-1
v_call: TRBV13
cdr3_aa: CASSRATGVNTEAFF
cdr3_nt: TGTGCCAGCAGCCGGGCGACAGGGGTGAACACTGAAGCTTTCTTT

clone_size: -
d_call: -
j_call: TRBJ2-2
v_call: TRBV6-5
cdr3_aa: CASSSTRSGGELFF
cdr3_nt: TGTGCCAGCAGTTCGACTAGGTCGGGCGGGGAGCTGTTTTTT

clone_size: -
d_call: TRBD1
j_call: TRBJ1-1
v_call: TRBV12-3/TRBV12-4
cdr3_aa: CASSSRQGEAFF
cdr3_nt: TGTGCCAGCAGTTCCCGACAGGGGGAAGCTTTCTTT

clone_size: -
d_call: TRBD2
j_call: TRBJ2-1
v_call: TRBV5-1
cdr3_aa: CASSFGLGASGNEQFF
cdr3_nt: TGCGCCAGCAGCTTCGGACTAGGCGCGAGTGGGAATGAGCAGTTCTTC

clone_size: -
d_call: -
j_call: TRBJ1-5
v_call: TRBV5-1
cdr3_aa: CASSPPLEESYSNQPQHF
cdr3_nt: TGCGCCAGCAGCCCGCCATTAGAGGAGTCCTATAGCAATCAGCCCCAGCATTTT

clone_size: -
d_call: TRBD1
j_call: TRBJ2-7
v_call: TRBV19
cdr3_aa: CASRDTGTGVGEQYF
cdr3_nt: TGTGCCAGCAGAGATACCGGGACAGGGGTCGGCGAGCAGTACTTC

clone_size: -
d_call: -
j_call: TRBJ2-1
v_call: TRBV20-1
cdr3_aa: CSASRAQGVAAPYNEQFF
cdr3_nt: TGCAGTGCTAGTCGGGCACAGGGAGTCGCGGCGCCCTACAATGAGCAGTTCTTC

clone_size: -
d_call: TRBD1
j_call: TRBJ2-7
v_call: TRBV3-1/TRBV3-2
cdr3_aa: CASSQDTRDRGHGDSYEQYF
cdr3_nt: TGTGCCAGCAGCCAAGATACGAGGGACAGGGGGCATGGGGACTCCTACGAGCAGTACTTC

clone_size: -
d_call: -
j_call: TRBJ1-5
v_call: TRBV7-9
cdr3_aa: CASSSNNQPQHF
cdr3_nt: TGTGCCAGCAGCTCTAATAATCAGCCCCAGCATTTT

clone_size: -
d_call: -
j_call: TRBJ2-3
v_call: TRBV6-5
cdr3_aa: CASRSPTDTQYF
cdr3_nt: TGTGCCAGCAGGAGTCCCACAGATACGCAGTATTTT

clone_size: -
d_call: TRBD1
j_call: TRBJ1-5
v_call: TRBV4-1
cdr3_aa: CASSQIQGVVGNQPQHF
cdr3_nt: TGCGCCAGCAGCCAGATACAGGGGGTCGTTGGCAATCAGCCCCAGCATTTT

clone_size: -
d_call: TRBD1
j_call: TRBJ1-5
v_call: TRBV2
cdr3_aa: CASSETGVSNQPQHF
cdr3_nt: TGTGCCAGCAGTGAAACAGGGGTGAGCAATCAGCCCCAGCATTTT

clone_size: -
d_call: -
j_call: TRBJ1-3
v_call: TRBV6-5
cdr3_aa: CASSSIRSGNTIYF
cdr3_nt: TGTGCCAGCAGTTCTATACGATCTGGAAACACCATATATTTT

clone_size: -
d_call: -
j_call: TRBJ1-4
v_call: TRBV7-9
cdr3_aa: CASSAGLSYEKLFF
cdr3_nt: TGTGCCAGCAGCGCGGGGTTGAGCTATGAAAAACTGTTTTTT

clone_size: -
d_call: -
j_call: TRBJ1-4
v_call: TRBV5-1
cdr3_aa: CASSLQGLDEKLFF
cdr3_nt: TGCGCCAGCAGCTTGCAGGGGCTAGATGAAAAACTGTTTTTT